This T cell receptor beta chain was recorded in a study of blood T cell repertoires in COVID-19. The authors' processing: Amplification from reference gene primers served as the basis for estimated nucleated cell counts. TCRdb's table, derived via immunoSEQ multiplex PCR, lists solely in-frame clones and lacks some. Clonal size and the V and J genes are those of that table, whereas D and trimming came from the DNA. The table has about 100,000 clones, roughly nine tenths seen once. Germline V gene sequence: CDR1 LGHNA, CDR2 YNFKEQ. The CDR3 has 15 residues. V shed 8 bases, J shed 4 bases, and the junction held 13 bases outside the gene matches.

The material sequenced was peripheral blood. The J gene is TRBJ2-5, the V gene TRBV4-2; 7 positions agree with TRBD2. The clonotype was recovered from a man younger than 40 in a cohort sampled during active COVID-19. The CDR3 here is CASGTGLAVTETQYF. The CDR3 DNA follows: TGTGCCAGCGGGACGGGGCTAGCGGTCACAGAGACCCAGTACTTC.